The 32 T cell receptor beta chains presented below share a single source sample, sequenced in a study of blood T cell repertoires in COVID-19. Only in-frame clones appear in the TCRdb table, and some are missing; sequencing was by immunoSEQ multiplex PCR. The sample yields 200,000 to 300,000 clones, 88% seen once. The sequenced material came from peripheral blood. Source of these receptors: a human donor in a cohort sampled during active COVID-19.

V and J are TRBV5-1 and TRBJ1-1; D is unresolved. The germline CDR1 and CDR2 sequences are SGHRS and YFSETQ. This CDR3 spans 16 amino acids. V was shortened by 1 base and J by 2 bases, with 15 bases between the two germline ends. The CDR3 reads CASSLTLRNINTEAFF. The CDR3 DNA reads TGCGCCAGCAGCTTGACTCTCCGCAATATTAACACTGAAGCTTTCTTT.

Worth noting for this clone: In the same sample, other DNA sequences code for this CDR3. J is TRBJ2-3 and V is TRBV4-1, with TRBD1 matching 7 bases. The CDR3 spans 15 residues. Trimming cost V 1 base and J 2 bases; bases outside gene matches: 3. CDR1 is MGHRA, CDR2 YSYEKL, per germline. The CDR3 DNA reads TGCGCCAGCAGCCAAGGGGGACAGCCCACAGATACGCAGTATTTT. Translating gives CASSQGGQPTDTQYF.

This chain connects TRBV12-3 or TRBV12-4 to TRBJ1-3, with D perhaps TRBD1 (5 bases). Trimming cost V 4 bases and J 4 bases, with 8 bases left between them. This CDR3 region has 13 residues. CDR3 protein: CASSYDRGNTIYF. In DNA form, the CDR3 reads TGTGCCAGCAGTTACGACAGAGGAAACACCATATATTTT.

The chain has TRBV27 and TRBJ2-1; TRBD2 is a possible D gene (5 bases). Germline loops: CDR1 MNHEY, CDR2 SMNVEV (reference sequence). Deletions cut 2 bases from V and 10 bases from J, with 18 bases between. The CDR3 extends over 15 amino acids. CDR3 region: CASSLQVPETGEQFF. The CDR3 DNA is TGTGCCAGCAGTTTACAGGTACCCGAAACGGGGGAGCAGTTCTTC.

J is TRBJ2-7 and V is TRBV13, with TRBD2 as a possible D gene (6 bases). The V gene lost 5 bases and the J gene lost 3 bases, with 14 bases spanning the gap. This CDR3 contains 14 residues. In germline, CDR1 is PRHDT, CDR2 FYEKMQ (reference sequence). This CDR3 is CASSRDRGIYEQYF. DNA for the CDR3: TGTGCCAGCAGCCGGGACCGCGGGATCTACGAGCAGTACTTC.

V gene TRBV5-1 combines with J gene TRBJ2-6; D gene ambiguous. Trimming took off 0 bases at V and 0 bases at J, with 4 bases between the two ends. Germline V lookup: CDR1 SGHRS, CDR2 YFSETQ. The CDR3 runs to 15 residues. The CDR3 reads CASSLAHSGANVLTF. In DNA form, the CDR3 reads TGCGCCAGCAGCTTGGCCCACTCTGGGGCCAACGTCCTGACTTTC.

This clone was detected a few times. The chain uses TRBV11-2 and TRBJ2-4; 8 bases are shared with TRBD2. The V and J ends lost 5 bases and 7 bases, in that order; junction bases with no gene match: 7. The CDR3 length is 14 residues. Germline CDR1 and CDR2: SGHAT and FQNNGV. CDR3 in DNA: TGTGCCAGCAGCAGGCGGGGGGCCGGGAACATTCAGTACTTC. Translated: CASSRRGAGNIQYF.

The DNA of the CDR3 is TGTGCCAGCAGCTTGTACCAGGGAGGGGCGGCGAACACTGAAGCTTTCTTT. Encoded protein: CASSLYQGGAANTEAFF. The rearrangement joins TRBV5-6 to TRBJ1-1; the D gene is possibly TRBD1 (5 bases). Germline V gives CDR1 SGHDT, CDR2 YYEEEE. The CDR3 spans 17 residues. With 1 base removed from V and 1 base from J, the gap between germline ends came to 17 bases.

The chain carries TRBV30 and TRBJ2-7, with 8 positions matching TRBD1. Per germline, CDR1 GTSNPN and CDR2 SVGIG (reference sequence). The V segment lost 7 bases and the J segment 5 bases; nucleotides outside the gene matches: 7. The CDR3 has 12 amino acids. CDR3 DNA: TGTGCCTTTGGACAGGGATACGACGAGCAGTACTTC. Protein: CAFGQGYDEQYF.

V gene TRBV6-2 or TRBV6-3 combines with J gene TRBJ2-7; D possibly corresponds to TRBD2 (6 bases). CDR3 length equals 14 residues. The V end was cut by 2 bases, the J end by 6 bases, with 14 bases between. CDR1 is MNHEY, CDR2 SVGEGT, per germline. CDR3 protein: CASSYTGLFPEQYF. Written as DNA, the CDR3 is TGTGCCAGCAGTTACACCGGACTATTTCCCGAGCAGTACTTC.

Points on this clone: Other DNA sequences within the sample encode an identical CDR3. The chain uses TRBV5-1 and TRBJ1-5; the D gene is possibly TRBD1 (6 bases). The CDR3 extends over 14 amino acids. Per the germline V gene, CDR1 is SGHRS and CDR2 is YFSETQ. V lost 0 bases and J 2 bases, leaving 6 bases between the germline ends. CDR3 in amino acids: CASSLEGGNQPQHF. For the CDR3, the DNA is TGCGCCAGCAGCTTGGAGGGGGGCAATCAGCCCCAGCATTTT. Complete variable domain (other parts from reference TRBV5-1 and TRBJ1-5): KAGVTQTPRYLIKTRGQQVTLSCSPISGHRSVSWYQQTPGQGLQFLFEYFSETQRNKGNFPGRFSGRQFSNSRSEMNVSTLELGDSALYLCASSLEGGNQPQHFGDGTRLSIL.

CDR3 amino acids: CASSIEGRGSLSNQPQHF. The CDR3 nucleotides read TGTGCCAGTAGTATAGAAGGGAGGGGGTCGCTTAGCAATCAGCCCCAGCATTTT. The V call is TRBV19, the J call TRBJ1-5, with D possibly matching TRBD1 (6 bases). Germline assignment: CDR1 LNHDA and CDR2 SQIVND (reference sequence). The CDR3 is 18 amino acids. V was pared by 0 bases and J by 0 bases, with 15 bases between.

The V call is TRBV4-3, the J call TRBJ1-2; 7 bases line up with TRBD1. Per germline, CDR1 LGHNA and CDR2 YSLEER. CDR3 length: 15 amino acids. V lost 6 bases to trimming and J lost 8 bases; unmatched junction nucleotides: 15. The CDR3 DNA follows: TGCGCCAGCAGACCAAGGACAGGAGCTCCGGGGGGCTACACCTTC. Its protein is CASRPRTGAPGGYTF.

A note on this clone: Other nucleotide sequences from this sample produce the same CDR3. The CDR3 here is CASSLGGPTEAFF. The CDR3 DNA is TGCGCCAGCAGCTTGGGAGGGCCCACTGAAGCTTTCTTT. The gene calls are TRBV5-1 and TRBJ1-1; D unresolved. The V end was cut by 0 bases, the J end by 4 bases, with 7 bases between. From germline, CDR1 is SGHRS and CDR2 YFSETQ. The CDR3 contains 13 residues.

The chain's CDR3 is CASSSWSGTAKLAYGYTF. The CDR3 region has the DNA TGCGCCAGCAGCTCCTGGTCTGGGACAGCAAAACTAGCCTATGGCTACACCTTC. The chain couples TRBV5-1 to TRBJ1-2; 7 bases agree with TRBD1. The trim removed 3 bases at V and 4 bases at J, leaving 18 bases unmatched. The CDR3 runs to 18 residues. Germline V gene lookup returns CDR1 SGHRS and CDR2 YFSETQ.

The chain has TRBV28 and TRBJ1-2; maybe TRBD1 (5 bases). V was shortened by 5 bases and J by 8 bases, with 18 bases between the two germline ends. Germline V gene sequence: CDR1 MDHEN, CDR2 SYDVKM. The CDR3 length is 14 residues. This CDR3 reads CASSLKVRVVGYTF. In DNA form, the CDR3 reads TGTGCCAGCAGTCTAAAGGTCAGGGTCGTGGGCTACACCTTC.

The rearrangement uses TRBV7-2 and TRBJ2-1, with 7 bases aligning to TRBD1. The germline V gene has CDR1 SGHTA and CDR2 FQGNSA. V lost 5 bases, J lost 7 bases, and 11 bases stayed unmatched. This CDR3 contains 15 residues. The CDR3 region has the DNA TGTGCCAGCAGCGCACCCGGGACAGATGAGAATGAGCAGTTCTTC. It yields the protein CASSAPGTDENEQFF.

This chain links TRBV5-4 with TRBJ2-7, with a tentative D call TRBD1 (6 bases). V lost 9 bases, J lost 1 base, and 14 bases lay in between. From germline, CDR1 is SGHNT and CDR2 YYREEE (reference sequence). The CDR3 length is 13 residues. Written as DNA, the CDR3 is TGTGCCATCCCAGGGGCCAGGTCCTACGAGCAGTACTTC. The encoded protein is CAIPGARSYEQYF.

This clone appeared a single time. The gene calls are TRBV7-8 and TRBJ1-6; D is perhaps TRBD1 (6 bases). Deletions cut 5 bases from V and 6 bases from J, with 23 bases between. Germline values: CDR1 SGHVS, CDR2 FQNEAQ. The CDR3 loop spans 18 amino acids. The CDR3 DNA sequence: TGTGCCAGCAGCCCGTTGGACAGATACCTTGAAAGTAATTCACCCCTCCACTTT. Residues: CASSPLDRYLESNSPLHF.

The rearrangement uses TRBV7-6 and TRBJ2-3; D perhaps matches TRBD2 (6 bases). Germline V gives CDR1 SGHVS, CDR2 FNYEAQ. The V and J ends lost 4 bases and 3 bases respectively, with 23 bases between them. There are 18 residues in the CDR3. CDR3 nucleotide sequence: TGTGCCAGCAGCTCCCCGGGACTGGATCTGCCTGGGACAGATACGCAGTATTTT. Residues: CASSSPGLDLPGTDTQYF.

For the CDR3, the DNA is TGCGCCAGCAGCTTACGGACAGGGGGAAGCTCCTACGAGCAGTACTTC. Protein sequence: CASSLRTGGSSYEQYF. The rearrangement links TRBV5-1 to TRBJ2-7; 10 nucleotides agree with TRBD1. Germline trimming cut 2 bases from V and 0 bases from J; bases unmatched to any gene: 5. The CDR3 spans 16 residues. The germline V gene has CDR1 SGHRS and CDR2 YFSETQ.

The V and J genes are TRBV28 and TRBJ1-1; 9 bases match TRBD1. Germline assignment: CDR1 MDHEN and CDR2 SYDVKM. The CDR3 has 16 amino acids. V dropped 2 bases and J dropped 7; count of bases not matched to a gene: 11. The CDR3 DNA follows: TGTGCCAGCAGTTTACCCGACAGGGGGGGAGGGCTTGAAGCTTTCTTT. Protein product: CASSLPDRGGGLEAFF.

The J gene is TRBJ2-3, the V gene TRBV10-2, with D possibly being TRBD2 (6 bases). This CDR3 region has 14 residues. V was trimmed by 8 bases and J by 2 bases, leaving 14 bases between them. Germline assignment: CDR1 WSHSY and CDR2 SAAADI. In DNA form, the CDR3 reads TGCGCCAGCGTGGCGTCTAGCGCCACAGATACGCAGTATTTT. Protein: CASVASSATDTQYF.

The rearrangement links TRBV11-2 to TRBJ2-7, with a tentative D call TRBD1 (6 bases). V was shortened by 1 base and J by 2 bases, with 6 bases between the two germline ends. CDR3 length equals 13 residues. The V gene's germline CDR1 is SGHAT and CDR2 FQNNGV. Here the CDR3 DNA reads TGTGCCAGCAGCTTAGGGGGGCCCTACGAGCAGTACTTC. Its protein product is CASSLGGPYEQYF.

The gene calls are TRBV3-1 (or the pseudogene TRBV3-2) and TRBJ2-7; TRBD2 aligns across 15 bases. The CDR3 is made up of 20 amino acids. CDR1 LGHDT and CDR2 YNNKEL come from the germline V gene (reference sequence). V trimming: 4 bases; J trimming: 6 bases; junction bases outside the gene matches: 19. The DNA of the CDR3 is TGTGCCAGCAGCCGGCACCCGGGACTAGCGGGAGGTCCTGGGGGTTCCGAGCAGTACTTC. It is translated as CASSRHPGLAGGPGGSEQYF.

V is TRBV2 and J is TRBJ2-6; D unresolved. The V and J ends lost 6 bases and 1 base respectively, with 22 bases between them. This CDR3 region has 19 residues. From germline, CDR1 is SNHLY and CDR2 FYNNEI. CDR3 nucleotide sequence: TGTGCCAGCAGCCAAAACCCCATCAGGATTACATCTGGGGCCAACGTCCTGACTTTC. Protein sequence: CASSQNPIRITSGANVLTF.

The chain has TRBV7-9 and TRBJ2-7, with D possibly TRBD1 on 6 matching bases. The CDR3 has 14 amino acids. The V gene's germline CDR1 is SEHNR and CDR2 FQNEAQ (reference sequence). The V gene lost 2 bases and the J gene lost 2 bases, with 10 bases spanning the gap. CDR3 residues: CASSLSQGTYEQYF. The CDR3, as DNA: TGTGCCAGCAGCTTATCACAGGGTACCTACGAGCAGTACTTC.

The genes are TRBV5-1 and TRBJ1-1; 8 nucleotides align to TRBD1. The V gene end was trimmed by 4 bases and the J gene end by 2 bases; junction bases not matched to a gene: 16. Looked up from germline, CDR1 is SGHRS and CDR2 is YFSETQ. This CDR3 comprises 18 residues. As DNA, the CDR3 is TGCGCCAGCAGCCCCGGCCCGGACAGGGATATTATCAACACTGAAGCTTTCTTT. Its translation: CASSPGPDRDIINTEAFF.

The V call is TRBV5-1, the J call TRBJ2-7; 7 bases agree with TRBD2. The CDR3 is 14 amino acids. Germline lookup yields CDR1 SGHRS and CDR2 YFSETQ. The V segment lost 5 bases and the J segment 3 bases; nucleotides outside the gene matches: 8. The CDR3 sequence: CASSVGGGYYEQYF. In DNA form, the CDR3 reads TGCGCCAGCAGTGTTGGCGGGGGATACTACGAGCAGTACTTC.

The chain joins TRBV6-5 to TRBJ1-3; D unresolved. CDR3 length: 15 amino acids. V dropped 1 base and J dropped 1 base, with 8 bases sitting between them. Germline V CDR1 and CDR2: MNHEY, SVGAGI. The CDR3 DNA reads TGTGCCAGCAGTTACTTCCCCGAGTCTGGAAACACCATATATTTT. Its protein product is CASSYFPESGNTIYF.

The rearrangement links TRBV12-3 or TRBV12-4 to TRBJ1-2, with D uncertain. The CDR3 contains 13 residues. V lost 8 bases and J 1 base, leaving 11 bases between the germline ends. CDR3 nucleotide sequence: TGTGCCAGCGAACGCTACGGTAACTATGGCTACACCTTC. The encoded protein is CASERYGNYGYTF.

The genes are TRBV19 and TRBJ1-2; 9 positions match TRBD1. J was trimmed by 8 bases and V by 3 bases; bases with no gene match: 10. The length of the CDR3 is 15 residues. The germline gives CDR1 LNHDA, CDR2 SQIVND (reference sequence). The CDR3 DNA follows: TGTGCCAGTAGTATTATACCGGGACAGGGAACGGGCTACACCTTC. Its protein is CASSIIPGQGTGYTF.